What follows are 21 T cell receptor beta chains derived from one specimen sequenced in a study of shared clonotypes between healthy human individuals. It was CD45RO-negative cells, positively selected for CCR7, that made up naive CD8 cells, with terminally differentiated effector memory CD45RA+ cells excluded. Profiled with immunoSEQ multiplex PCR; TCRdb holds only in-frame clones, not every one. Among about 2,200,000 clones, about 93% were seen once, and the ten largest hold under 2%. Sequenced input: naive CD8+ T cells from PBMCs. These receptors came from a man aged 18 to 29 in good health. Some clones in this sample may be carry-over from other donors' samples.

This clone has a handful of counts. The chain joins TRBV30 to TRBJ1-1; maybe TRBD1 (5 bases). Trimming removed 0 bases from V and 0 bases from J, with 11 bases in between. Germline V gene sequence: CDR1 GTSNPN, CDR2 SVGIG (reference sequence). CDR3 length: 15 residues. CDR3 loop: CAWSVSGTLNTEAFF. The CDR3 region has the DNA TGTGCCTGGAGTGTGAGCGGGACGCTGAACACTGAAGCTTTCTTT.

The chain uses TRBV14 and TRBJ2-2, with D perhaps TRBD2 (5 bases). Trimming pared 6 bases from V and 0 bases from J, leaving 17 bases between. Germline-derived CDR1 and CDR2 are SGHDN and FVKESK. The CDR3 loop spans 17 amino acids. The CDR3 is CASSYLPRGANTGELFF. Here the CDR3 DNA reads TGTGCCAGCAGTTACCTCCCTCGGGGTGCGAACACCGGGGAGCTGTTTTTT.

V usage is TRBV9 and J usage is TRBJ2-2; D might be TRBD2 (5 bases). Germline V gene lookup returns CDR1 SGDLS and CDR2 YYNGEE. The V gene lost 0 bases and the J gene lost 3 bases, with 9 bases spanning the gap. The CDR3 contains 15 residues. For the CDR3, the DNA is TGTGCCAGCAGCGTAGGCGGAGGTTACACCGGGGAGCTGTTTTTT. This translates into CASSVGGGYTGELFF.

This clone appeared a single time. The CDR3 DNA reads TGTGCCAGCAGCTTAGACGGGACCCAGTACTTC. It is translated as CASSLDGTQYF. The gene calls are TRBV11-2 and TRBJ2-5; D unresolved. V was shortened by 0 bases and J by 7 bases, with 3 bases between the two germline ends. The CDR3 contains 11 residues. Germline loops: CDR1 SGHAT, CDR2 FQNNGV.

V and J are TRBV9 and TRBJ2-1; TRBD2 agrees at 8 bases. After removal of 2 bases from V and 5 bases from J, the junction contained 12 bases not matched to a gene. Germline-derived CDR1 and CDR2 are SGDLS and YYNGEE. The CDR3 sequence is 17 residues long. This CDR3 reads CASSVSWAGGEHNEQFF. The DNA for the CDR3 is TGTGCCAGCAGCGTTAGTTGGGCGGGGGGAGAGCACAATGAGCAGTTCTTC.

The chain links TRBV6-6 to TRBJ2-5; a possible D gene is TRBD1 (6 bases). The germline V gene has CDR1 MNHNY and CDR2 SVGAGI (reference sequence). This CDR3 region has 14 residues. Between the trimmed V and J ends, which lost 5 bases and 5 bases, there was a span of 15 bases. The CDR3 region is CASSPQGWRETQYF. The CDR3 nucleotides are TGTGCCAGCAGTCCACAGGGTTGGCGGGAGACCCAGTACTTC.

V is TRBV11-2 and J is TRBJ2-3, with D tentatively TRBD1 (6 bases). Germline loops: CDR1 SGHAT, CDR2 FQNNGV. CDR3 length: 14 amino acids. The germline V and J ends were trimmed by 0 bases and 8 bases, with 12 bases remaining between them. In nucleotides, the CDR3 is TGTGCCAGCAGCTTAGAGCAGGGGTCGGGTACGCAGTATTTT. It specifies CASSLEQGSGTQYF.

Note on this clone: Other DNA sequences in the sample encode the same CDR3. The V and J genes are TRBV7-9 and TRBJ2-5; 8 nucleotides match TRBD1. CDR1 is SEHNR and CDR2 is FQNEAQ in the germline V gene (reference sequence). There are 14 residues in the CDR3. V shed 4 bases and J 1 base; nucleotides not matched to a gene: 2. The CDR3 bases are TGTGCCAGCAGCTCCACAGGGGGCCAAGAGACCCAGTACTTC. It encodes CASSSTGGQETQYF.

A single count supports this clone. The chain couples TRBV5-1 to TRBJ2-3, with TRBD1 as a possible D gene (5 bases). Trimming took off 5 bases at V and 2 bases at J, with 9 bases between the two ends. The CDR3 is 13 residues long. CDR1 is SGHRS, CDR2 YFSETQ, per germline. The DNA for the CDR3 is TGCGCCAGCAGAGGGGATTTCACAGATACGCAGTATTTT. Translation: CASRGDFTDTQYF.

Details on this clone: The sample has other DNA sequences that encode this CDR3 too. The chain is built from TRBV11-2 and TRBJ2-3, with D hard to call. V was clipped by 3 bases and J by 5 bases, with 6 bases between them. CDR1 is SGHAT and CDR2 is FQNNGV in the germline V gene. The CDR3 has 12 residues. CDR3 loop: CASSFSGDTQYF. The CDR3 DNA reads TGTGCCAGCAGCTTTAGTGGAGATACGCAGTATTTT.

V gene TRBV30 combines with J gene TRBJ2-7; no definite D call. Germline CDR1 reads GTSNPN; CDR2 reads SVGIG (reference sequence). Trimming pared 4 bases from V and 5 bases from J, leaving 15 bases between. The CDR3 runs to 13 residues. The CDR3 here is CAWTVRFSHEQYF. The CDR3 region has the DNA TGTGCCTGGACAGTTCGCTTCAGCCACGAGCAGTACTTC.

The chain has TRBV18 and TRBJ2-1; 10 bases map to TRBD1. V lost 3 bases to trimming and J lost 2 bases; unmatched junction nucleotides: 4. This CDR3 is built from 16 residues. Looked up from germline, CDR1 is KGHSH and CDR2 is LQKENI. CDR3: CASSPQGQGAYNEQFF. The DNA for the CDR3 is TGTGCCAGCTCACCGCAAGGACAGGGGGCCTACAATGAGCAGTTCTTC.

The V gene is TRBV5-5, the J gene TRBJ1-5, with unresolved D. CDR1 and CDR2 from the germline V gene are SGHKS and YYEKEE (reference sequence). The CDR3 runs to 14 residues. V was shortened by 1 base and J by 3 bases, with 8 bases between the two germline ends. The CDR3 reads CASSLTVTNQPQHF. The CDR3 nucleotides are TGTGCCAGCAGCTTGACAGTTACCAATCAGCCCCAGCATTTT.

This clone was picked up a small number of times. The gene calls are TRBV19 and TRBJ2-7; D perhaps matches TRBD1 (5 bases). From germline, CDR1 is LNHDA and CDR2 SQIVND (reference sequence). This CDR3 is 16 amino acids long. Trimming shortened V by 3 bases and J by 2 bases, and 17 bases separated the two germline ends. CDR3 amino acids: CASSIGRQGTAYEQYF. CDR3 nucleotide sequence: TGTGCCAGTAGTATTGGTAGGCAGGGTACGGCCTACGAGCAGTACTTC.

V and J are TRBV28 and TRBJ1-5, with D perhaps matching TRBD1 (5 bases). V was clipped by 3 bases and J by 6 bases, with 30 bases between them. From germline, CDR1 is MDHEN and CDR2 SYDVKM. The CDR3 runs to 20 residues. This chain's CDR3 is CASSFPIGARLQTRSQPQHF. The CDR3 DNA reads TGTGCCAGCAGTTTTCCGATAGGGGCGCGGTTGCAGACCCGAAGTCAGCCCCAGCATTTT.

The chain recombines TRBV7-2 with TRBJ2-2, with 8 nucleotides matching TRBD2. This CDR3 contains 17 residues. V was clipped by 1 base and J by 10 bases; unmatched bases: 14. Germline-derived CDR1 and CDR2 are SGHTA and FQGNSA. CDR3 bases: TGTGCCAGCAGCTTAGAGGGGGTTCTAGCGGGCAATGAGGAGCTGTTTTTT. Translation: CASSLEGVLAGNEELFF.

This chain joins TRBV7-6 and TRBJ2-3; D ambiguous. V was clipped by 2 bases and J by 5 bases, with 8 bases between them. The germline V gene encodes CDR1 SGHVS and CDR2 FNYEAQ. This CDR3 region has 13 residues. The CDR3 is CASSLYPLDTQYF. The DNA of the CDR3 is TGTGCCAGCAGCTTATATCCGTTAGATACGCAGTATTTT. Using reference TRBV7-6 and TRBJ2-3 for the parts outside the CDR3, the full variable domain is GAGVSQSPRYKVTKRGQDVALRCDPISGHVSLYWYRQALGQGPEFLTYFNYEAQQDKSGLPNDRFSAERPEGSISTLTIQRTEQRDSAMYRCASSLYPLDTQYFGPGTRLTVL.

The chain has TRBV27 and TRBJ2-7, with 9 nucleotides matching TRBD2. V shed 2 bases, J shed 5 bases, and the junction held 4 bases outside the gene matches. The CDR3 consists of 14 residues. Looked up from germline, CDR1 is MNHEY and CDR2 is SMNVEV (reference sequence). DNA for the CDR3: TGTGCCAGCAGTTTAAGCGGGGGGACTAACGAGCAGTACTTC. This encodes CASSLSGGTNEQYF.

A single count supports this clone. The rearrangement joins TRBV7-3 to TRBJ2-3; tentatively, D is TRBD1 (5 bases). CDR3 size: 14 residues. Per germline, CDR1 SGHTA and CDR2 FQGTGA. V was shortened by 5 bases and J by 0 bases, with 9 bases between the two germline ends. The CDR3: CASSLRQSTDTQYF. As DNA, the CDR3 is TGTGCCAGCAGCCTTAGACAGAGCACAGATACGCAGTATTTT.

The chain links TRBV11-2 to TRBJ1-6, with D tentatively TRBD1 (6 bases). Germline V gene lookup returns CDR1 SGHAT and CDR2 FQNNGV. V dropped 5 bases and J dropped 0 bases, with 14 bases sitting between them. The CDR3 has 17 residues. DNA for the CDR3: TGTGCCAGCAGCCCCGGGACAATTAGCTCCTATAATTCACCCCTCCACTTT. Amino acids: CASSPGTISSYNSPLHF.

V gene TRBV5-1 combines with J gene TRBJ2-7; TRBD1 might be the D (5 bases). The CDR3 runs 17 residues. Trimming pared 0 bases from V and 2 bases from J, leaving 18 bases between. CDR1 SGHRS and CDR2 YFSETQ come from the germline V gene. The CDR3 here is CASSLDPATGMPYEQYF. The CDR3 bases are TGCGCCAGCAGCTTGGACCCTGCCACAGGTATGCCCTACGAGCAGTACTTC.